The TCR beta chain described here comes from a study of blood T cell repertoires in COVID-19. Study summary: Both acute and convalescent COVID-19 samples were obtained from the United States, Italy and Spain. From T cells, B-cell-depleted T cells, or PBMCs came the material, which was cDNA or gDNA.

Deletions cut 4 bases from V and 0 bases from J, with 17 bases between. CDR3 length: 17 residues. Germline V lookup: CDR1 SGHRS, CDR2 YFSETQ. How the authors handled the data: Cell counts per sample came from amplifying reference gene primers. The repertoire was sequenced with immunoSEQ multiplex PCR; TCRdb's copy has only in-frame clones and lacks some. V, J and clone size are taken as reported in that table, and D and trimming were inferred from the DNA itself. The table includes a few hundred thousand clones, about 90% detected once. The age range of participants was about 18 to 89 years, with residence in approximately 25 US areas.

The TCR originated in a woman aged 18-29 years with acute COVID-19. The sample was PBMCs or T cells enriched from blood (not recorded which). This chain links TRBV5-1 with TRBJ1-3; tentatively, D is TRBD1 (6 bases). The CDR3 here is CASSPTSGTSSGNTIYF. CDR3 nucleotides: TGCGCCAGCAGCCCAACATCCGGGACAAGCTCTGGAAACACCATATATTTT.